This is a list of T cell receptor beta chains from one sample in a study of T cell responses to AZD1222 COVID-19 vaccine. Only in-frame clones appear in the TCRdb table, and some are missing; sequencing was by immunoSEQ multiplex PCR. The sample has around 88,000 clones; around 88% are singletons. Here the sequenced sample was peripheral blood, taken on day 0 of MenACWY control vaccination. Receptor source: an adult in good health. Each CDR3 is given with its conserved first and last residue. The D gene is left open where the match is weak. Clone sizes are given selectively: once, few, many, or a class where the clone is expanded.

.,.,TRBJ2-3,TRBV4-2,CASSQEPKDRRTDTQYF,TGTGCCAGCAGCCAAGAACCCAAAGACCGACGCACAGATACGCAGTATTTT
TRBD1,.,TRBJ1-1,TRBV29-1,CSVGPGRGQGPAEAFF,TGCAGCGTTGGGCCCGGGAGGGGACAGGGGCCAGCTGAAGCTTTCTTT
.,.,TRBJ1-2,TRBV12-3/TRBV12-4,CASSLVGVGGYTF,TGTGCCAGCAGTTTAGTGGGGGTTGGTGGCTACACCTTC
TRBD2,.,TRBJ2-2,TRBV30,CAWSDWTSYGELFF,TGTGCCTGGAGTGACTGGACTAGCTACGGGGAGCTGTTTTTT
.,.,TRBJ1-1,TRBV19,CASSITGGTTEAFF,TGTGCCAGTAGTATAACGGGGGGCACCACTGAAGCTTTCTTT
TRBD1,.,TRBJ1-3,TRBV3-1/TRBV3-2,CASRHRGAGNTIYF,TGTGCCAGCAGACACAGGGGCGCGGGAAACACCATATATTTT
.,.,TRBJ1-6,TRBV18,CASSPPTGALGNSPLHF,TGTGCCAGCTCACCACCAACGGGGGCCCTGGGTAATTCACCCCTCCACTTT
TRBD1,.,TRBJ1-5,TRBV7-8,CASSLTDRGPHQPQHF,TGTGCCAGCAGCCTCACCGACAGGGGCCCTCATCAGCCCCAGCATTTT
TRBD1,.,TRBJ1-2,TRBV7-9,CASSLGQASYGYTF,TGTGCCAGCAGCCTAGGACAGGCTTCCTATGGCTACACCTTC
.,.,TRBJ1-4,TRBV4-3,CASSQDDGKLFF,TGCGCCAGCAGCCAAGATGATGGAAAACTGTTTTTT
.,once,TRBJ1-1,TRBV20-1,CSASKGLAEAFF,TGCAGTGCTAGTAAAGGGTTGGCTGAAGCTTTCTTT
.,.,TRBJ1-1,TRBV7-9,CASSREGVTEAFF,TGTGCCAGCAGCCGGGAAGGGGTTACTGAAGCTTTCTTT
.,.,TRBJ1-6,TRBV6-5,CASSNNSPLHF,TGTGCCAGCAGTAATAATTCACCCCTCCACTTT
.,.,TRBJ2-2,TRBV6-2/TRBV6-3,CASSYSYVDTGELFF,TGTGCCAGCAGTTACTCTTACGTGGACACCGGGGAGCTGTTTTTT
TRBD2,.,TRBJ2-7,TRBV4-1,CASSQVSLAGGLTYEQYF,TGCGCCAGCAGCCAAGTGTCCTTAGCGGGGGGACTTACCTACGAGCAGTACTTC
.,.,TRBJ1-1,TRBV13,CASSFPWTGEQRNTEAFF,TGTGCCAGCAGCTTTCCTTGGACCGGCGAACAAAGGAACACTGAAGCTTTCTTT